A selection of T cell receptor beta chains follows, all from one sample in a study of blood T cell repertoires in COVID-19. Method: immunoSEQ multiplex PCR; TCRdb's copy keeps in-frame clones and lacks some. Of over 300,000 clones in the sample, more than 70% were seen once. Specimen: peripheral blood. The receptors here all came from a man aged 40-50 years with acute or convalescent COVID-19. The CDR3 runs from the conserved cysteine through the conserved F or W. A D gene is named only where the DNA matches it firmly. Clone size is shown for a subset of rows, as once, few, many or a class of expanded clone.

clone size: NA
CDR3 length: 15
J gene: TRBJ1-4
V gene: TRBV3-1/TRBV3-2
D gene: NA
CDR3 DNA: TGTGCCAGCAGCCATACGGACACATATAATGAAAAACTGTTTTTT
CDR3 protein: CASSHTDTYNEKLFF

clone size: few
CDR3 length: 15
J gene: TRBJ2-3
V gene: TRBV18
D gene: TRBD1
CDR3 DNA: TGTGCCAGCTCACCAGGCAGGGGGCGAACAGATACGCAGTATTTT
CDR3 protein: CASSPGRGRTDTQYF

clone size: NA
CDR3 length: 19
J gene: TRBJ2-5
V gene: TRBV13
D gene: TRBD2
CDR3 DNA: TGTGCCAGCAGCTTATTCGGACTAGCGGGGGTCGGGTTCGAAGAGACCCAGTACTTC
CDR3 protein: CASSLFGLAGVGFEETQYF

clone size: few
CDR3 length: 16
J gene: TRBJ2-5
V gene: TRBV7-9
D gene: TRBD1
CDR3 DNA: TGTGCCAGCAGCCCCTTCGGGACAGGGAGCCAAGAGACCCAGTACTTC
CDR3 protein: CASSPFGTGSQETQYF

clone size: NA
CDR3 length: 16
J gene: TRBJ2-7
V gene: TRBV13
D gene: TRBD2
CDR3 DNA: TGTGCCAGCAGCTTAGGCTCGGCTAGCGGGGACTACGAGCAGTACTTC
CDR3 protein: CASSLGSASGDYEQYF

clone size: NA
CDR3 length: 15
J gene: TRBJ2-5
V gene: TRBV3-1/TRBV3-2
D gene: NA
CDR3 DNA: TGTGCCAGCAGCCGCTCGGCGGGACCGGAAGAGACCCAGTACTTC
CDR3 protein: CASSRSAGPEETQYF

clone size: NA
CDR3 length: 17
J gene: TRBJ1-1
V gene: TRBV7-3
D gene: NA
CDR3 DNA: TGTGCCAGCAGCGTAACCACCACCCAGGGCGGGAACACTGAAGCTTTCTTT
CDR3 protein: CASSVTTTQGGNTEAFF

clone size: once
CDR3 length: 13
J gene: TRBJ2-1
V gene: TRBV3-1/TRBV3-2
D gene: NA
CDR3 DNA: TGTGCCAGCAGCCAAGCCTTTGCGGGTGAGCAGTTCTTC
CDR3 protein: CASSQAFAGEQFF

clone size: NA
CDR3 length: 12
J gene: TRBJ1-2
V gene: TRBV20-1
D gene: NA
CDR3 DNA: TGCAGTGCTGGTGCAGGGTTCTATGGCTACACCTTC
CDR3 protein: CSAGAGFYGYTF

clone size: NA
CDR3 length: 17
J gene: TRBJ1-1
V gene: TRBV27
D gene: NA
CDR3 DNA: TGTGCCAGCTCTCCCTTGTCCGACACATGGATGAACACTGAAGCTTTCTTT
CDR3 protein: CASSPLSDTWMNTEAFF

clone size: NA
CDR3 length: 18
J gene: TRBJ1-1
V gene: TRBV19
D gene: NA
CDR3 DNA: TGTGCCAGTAGTATTAGGAAGTCGGGGAGGAAAGGGAACACTGAAGCTTTCTTT
CDR3 protein: CASSIRKSGRKGNTEAFF

clone size: NA
CDR3 length: 19
J gene: TRBJ2-3
V gene: TRBV7-9
D gene: TRBD2
CDR3 DNA: TGTGCCAGCAGCTTCCCCAGACTAGCGGGGGGGACTAGCACAGATACGCAGTATTTT
CDR3 protein: CASSFPRLAGGTSTDTQYF

clone size: NA
CDR3 length: 15
J gene: TRBJ2-1
V gene: TRBV7-6
D gene: TRBD2
CDR3 DNA: TGTGCCAGCAAATTACTAGCGGGGGGGTGGAATGAGCAGTTCTTC
CDR3 protein: CASKLLAGGWNEQFF

clone size: NA
CDR3 length: 13
J gene: TRBJ1-1
V gene: TRBV27
D gene: NA
CDR3 DNA: TGTGCCAGCCGCTTTGGGGGCTTCACTGAAGCTTTCTTT
CDR3 protein: CASRFGGFTEAFF

clone size: NA
CDR3 length: 15
J gene: TRBJ2-3
V gene: TRBV7-3
D gene: TRBD2
CDR3 DNA: TGTGCCAGCAGCTTTAGCGGGGGGGCGACAGATACGCAGTATTTT
CDR3 protein: CASSFSGGATDTQYF

clone size: NA
CDR3 length: 16
J gene: TRBJ1-5
V gene: TRBV27
D gene: NA
CDR3 DNA: TGTGCCAGCATCCTACCTTCCCCCGGACAGAATCAGCCCCAGCATTTT
CDR3 protein: CASILPSPGQNQPQHF

clone size: NA
CDR3 length: 15
J gene: TRBJ1-5
V gene: TRBV5-1
D gene: TRBD1
CDR3 DNA: TGCGCCAGCAGCTGGGGGGACAGCTGGGATCAGCCCCAGCATTTT
CDR3 protein: CASSWGDSWDQPQHF

clone size: NA
CDR3 length: 15
J gene: TRBJ2-3
V gene: TRBV5-1
D gene: TRBD2
CDR3 DNA: TGCGCCAGCAGCTTGTTCGGGGGGGAAACAGATACGCAGTATTTT
CDR3 protein: CASSLFGGETDTQYF

clone size: NA
CDR3 length: 13
J gene: TRBJ1-2
V gene: TRBV19
D gene: NA
CDR3 DNA: TGTGCCAGTAGTATAGGCAGGGACAATGGCTACACCTTC
CDR3 protein: CASSIGRDNGYTF

clone size: NA
CDR3 length: 15
J gene: TRBJ2-5
V gene: TRBV5-5
D gene: NA
CDR3 DNA: TGTGCCAGCAGCTTGGTCGAGACAGGCCTGGAGACCCAGTACTTC
CDR3 protein: CASSLVETGLETQYF

clone size: NA
CDR3 length: 14
J gene: TRBJ1-1
V gene: TRBV6-5
D gene: NA
CDR3 DNA: TGTGCCAGCACCAGAATGCAGGAAAACACTGAAGCTTTCTTT
CDR3 protein: CASTRMQENTEAFF

clone size: NA
CDR3 length: 14
J gene: TRBJ2-7
V gene: TRBV7-2
D gene: NA
CDR3 DNA: TGTGCCAGCAGCTTAGACCCGAGGAGCTACGAGCAGTACTTC
CDR3 protein: CASSLDPRSYEQYF

clone size: NA
CDR3 length: 14
J gene: TRBJ2-7
V gene: TRBV13
D gene: TRBD1
CDR3 DNA: TGTGCCAGCAGCTTAGGGGACAGGGTCTACGAGCAGTACTTC
CDR3 protein: CASSLGDRVYEQYF

clone size: NA
CDR3 length: 16
J gene: TRBJ2-2
V gene: TRBV6-1
D gene: NA
CDR3 DNA: TGTGCCAGCAGTGAAGCGCCAGGGATTTACACCGGGGAGCTGTTTTTT
CDR3 protein: CASSEAPGIYTGELFF

clone size: NA
CDR3 length: 14
J gene: TRBJ1-1
V gene: TRBV6-5
D gene: TRBD1
CDR3 DNA: TGTGCCAGCAGTAGACGACAGGGCCTTCCTGAAGCTTTCTTT
CDR3 protein: CASSRRQGLPEAFF

clone size: NA
CDR3 length: 13
J gene: TRBJ2-7
V gene: TRBV3-1/TRBV3-2
D gene: NA
CDR3 DNA: TGTGCCAGCAGCCCTAAGCGATCCTACGAGCAGTACTTC
CDR3 protein: CASSPKRSYEQYF

clone size: NA
CDR3 length: 14
J gene: TRBJ2-2
V gene: TRBV19
D gene: NA
CDR3 DNA: TGTGCCAGTAGTGCGGGACAGTACACCGGGGAGCTGTTTTTT
CDR3 protein: CASSAGQYTGELFF

clone size: NA
CDR3 length: 14
J gene: TRBJ1-2
V gene: TRBV6-5
D gene: NA
CDR3 DNA: TGTGCCAGCAGTGACTCAGGAGGGGCGTTCGGCTACACCTTC
CDR3 protein: CASSDSGGAFGYTF

clone size: NA
CDR3 length: 14
J gene: TRBJ1-1
V gene: TRBV6-6
D gene: NA
CDR3 DNA: TGTGCCAGCCGGACTAGGGGGGACAACATGATGGCTTTCTTT
CDR3 protein: CASRTRGDNMMAFF

clone size: NA
CDR3 length: 14
J gene: TRBJ2-6
V gene: TRBV6-4
D gene: NA
CDR3 DNA: TGTGCCAGCAGTGGAGAAGCTGGGGCCAACGTCCTGACTTTC
CDR3 protein: CASSGEAGANVLTF

clone size: few
CDR3 length: 18
J gene: TRBJ1-5
V gene: TRBV6-2/TRBV6-3
D gene: NA
CDR3 DNA: TGTGCCAGCAGTTCATACTCAAGGACAGACTATAGCAATCAGCCCCAGCATTTT
CDR3 protein: CASSSYSRTDYSNQPQHF

clone size: NA
CDR3 length: 14
J gene: TRBJ1-1
V gene: TRBV5-4
D gene: NA
CDR3 DNA: TGTGCCAGCAGCGCCGACAGGCCGAACACTGAAGCTTTCTTT
CDR3 protein: CASSADRPNTEAFF

clone size: NA
CDR3 length: 18
J gene: TRBJ2-1
V gene: TRBV11-2
D gene: NA
CDR3 DNA: TGTGCCAGCAGCCAAATTCCGGGGGGCTTGAGCTCCTACAATGAGCAGTTCTTC
CDR3 protein: CASSQIPGGLSSYNEQFF

clone size: NA
CDR3 length: 14
J gene: TRBJ2-1
V gene: TRBV28
D gene: NA
CDR3 DNA: TGTGCCAGCAGCCAAGCCCCGGCCTACAATGAGCAGTTCTTC
CDR3 protein: CASSQAPAYNEQFF

clone size: NA
CDR3 length: 14
J gene: TRBJ1-1
V gene: TRBV7-9
D gene: NA
CDR3 DNA: TGTGCCAGCAGCCCCGTTAAATCGGTCACTGAAGCTTTCTTT
CDR3 protein: CASSPVKSVTEAFF

clone size: NA
CDR3 length: 14
J gene: TRBJ1-6
V gene: TRBV4-1
D gene: NA
CDR3 DNA: TGCGCCAGCAGCCAAGAGCTACGGGTTTCACCCCTCCACTTT
CDR3 protein: CASSQELRVSPLHF

clone size: NA
CDR3 length: 16
J gene: TRBJ1-2
V gene: TRBV30
D gene: TRBD1
CDR3 DNA: TGTGCCTGGAGGCTTCCGGGACAGGGAGATGCTGATGGCTACACCTTC
CDR3 protein: CAWRLPGQGDADGYTF

clone size: NA
CDR3 length: 15
J gene: TRBJ2-1
V gene: TRBV9
D gene: TRBD1
CDR3 DNA: TGTGCCAGCAGCGTAGAGACAGGGGGCTCCAATGAGCAGTTCTTC
CDR3 protein: CASSVETGGSNEQFF

clone size: NA
CDR3 length: 16
J gene: TRBJ1-2
V gene: TRBV6-5
D gene: TRBD1
CDR3 DNA: TGTGCCAGCAGCTACAACCGGGACAGGGGTAACTATGGCTACACCTTC
CDR3 protein: CASSYNRDRGNYGYTF

clone size: NA
CDR3 length: 15
J gene: TRBJ1-2
V gene: TRBV6-1
D gene: NA
CDR3 DNA: TGTGCCAGCAGTGAATGGCTGGGGGCAGGAAATGGCTACACCTTC
CDR3 protein: CASSEWLGAGNGYTF

clone size: NA
CDR3 length: 14
J gene: TRBJ2-2
V gene: TRBV2
D gene: TRBD2
CDR3 DNA: TGTGCCAGCAGGACTAGCGGGATGGTCGGGGAGCTGTTTTTT
CDR3 protein: CASRTSGMVGELFF

clone size: NA
CDR3 length: 15
J gene: TRBJ2-1
V gene: TRBV5-4
D gene: TRBD2
CDR3 DNA: TGTGCCAGCAGCCGGACTAGCGGGAGCTACAATGAGCAGTTCTTC
CDR3 protein: CASSRTSGSYNEQFF

clone size: NA
CDR3 length: 14
J gene: TRBJ2-7
V gene: TRBV11-2
D gene: NA
CDR3 DNA: TGTGCCAGCAGCTTAGAGGCCGCCAATTACGAGCAGTACTTC
CDR3 protein: CASSLEAANYEQYF

clone size: once
CDR3 length: 13
J gene: TRBJ1-2
V gene: TRBV28
D gene: TRBD1
CDR3 DNA: TGTGCCAGCAGTTACAGGGGGCGAAGTGGCTACACCTTC
CDR3 protein: CASSYRGRSGYTF

clone size: NA
CDR3 length: 15
J gene: TRBJ1-1
V gene: TRBV6-5
D gene: NA
CDR3 DNA: TGTGCCAGCAGAATTCAAGGTGAGGGGAACACTGAAGCTTTCTTT
CDR3 protein: CASRIQGEGNTEAFF

clone size: once
CDR3 length: 14
J gene: TRBJ1-2
V gene: TRBV28
D gene: NA
CDR3 DNA: TGTGCCAGCATCCCTCGGGCTAGCGGCTATGGCTACACCTTC
CDR3 protein: CASIPRASGYGYTF

clone size: NA
CDR3 length: 14
J gene: TRBJ1-5
V gene: TRBV24-1
D gene: NA
CDR3 DNA: TGTGCCACCAGTGATTTCGGGGAGGTTCAGCCCCAGCATTTT
CDR3 protein: CATSDFGEVQPQHF

clone size: NA
CDR3 length: 15
J gene: TRBJ2-5
V gene: TRBV27
D gene: NA
CDR3 DNA: TGTGCCAGCAGTCCCCTACCGGGTGCCCAAGAGACCCAGTACTTC
CDR3 protein: CASSPLPGAQETQYF

clone size: NA
CDR3 length: 16
J gene: TRBJ1-2
V gene: TRBV19
D gene: TRBD1
CDR3 DNA: TGTGCCAGTAGTACTCCCACGGACAGGGTAAACTATGGCTACACCTTC
CDR3 protein: CASSTPTDRVNYGYTF

clone size: NA
CDR3 length: 13
J gene: TRBJ1-3
V gene: TRBV5-1
D gene: TRBD1
CDR3 DNA: TGCGCCAGCAGCTTGAACAGGGGTGACACCATATATTTT
CDR3 protein: CASSLNRGDTIYF